This entry is about one TCR beta chain. This entry comes from a study of early T cells in non-severe SARS-CoV-2 infection. Unique molecular identifiers were added to individual cDNA molecules. Each CDR3 protein gets one entry after TCRdb re-called the 5' RACE reads with MiXCR. In the table there are around 82,000 distinct CDR3 sequences, roughly 12% of which are singletons. The CDR3 runs 14 residues. Germline values: CDR1 GTSNPN, CDR2 SVGIG (reference sequence). V gave up 2 bases and J gave up 1 base, with 11 bases separating them. The J gene is TRBJ1-1, the V gene TRBV30, with D possibly being TRBD1 (5 bases). This TCR was sampled from an adult who was a healthcare worker with PCR-confirmed SARS-CoV-2 infection or an uninfected control (not recorded which). Sequenced sample: whole blood. The CDR3 coding sequence is TGTGCCTGGAGTCGGGGCAACGCGAACACTGAAGCTTTCTTT. This encodes CAWSRGNANTEAFF.